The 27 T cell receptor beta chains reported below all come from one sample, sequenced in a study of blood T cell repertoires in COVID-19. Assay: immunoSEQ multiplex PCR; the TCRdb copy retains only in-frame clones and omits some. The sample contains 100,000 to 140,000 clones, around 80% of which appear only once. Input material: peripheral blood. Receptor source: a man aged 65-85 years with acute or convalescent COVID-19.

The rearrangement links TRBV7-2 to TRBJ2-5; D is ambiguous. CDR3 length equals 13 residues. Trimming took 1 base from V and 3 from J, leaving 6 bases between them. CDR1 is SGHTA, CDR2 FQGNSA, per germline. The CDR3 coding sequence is TGTGCCAGCAGCTTAGGAGGCGAAGAGACCCAGTACTTC. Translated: CASSLGGEETQYF.

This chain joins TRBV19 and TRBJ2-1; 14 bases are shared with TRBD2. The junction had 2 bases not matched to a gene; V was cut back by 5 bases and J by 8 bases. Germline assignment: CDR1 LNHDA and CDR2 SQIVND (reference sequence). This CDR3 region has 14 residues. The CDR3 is CASSRLAGGHEQFF. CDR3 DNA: TGTGCCAGTAGTCGACTAGCGGGGGGGCATGAGCAGTTCTTC.

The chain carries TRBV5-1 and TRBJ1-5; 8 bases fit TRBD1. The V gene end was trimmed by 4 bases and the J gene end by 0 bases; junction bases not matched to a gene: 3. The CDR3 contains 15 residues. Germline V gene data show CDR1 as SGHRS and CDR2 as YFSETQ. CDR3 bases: TGCGCCAGCAGCGAGGGGACAGGTAGCAATCAGCCCCAGCATTTT. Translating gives CASSEGTGSNQPQHF.

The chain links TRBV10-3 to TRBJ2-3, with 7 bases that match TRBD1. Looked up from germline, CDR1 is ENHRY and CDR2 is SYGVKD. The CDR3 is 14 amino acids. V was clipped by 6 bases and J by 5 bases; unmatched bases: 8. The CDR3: CAISNRGRGDTQYF. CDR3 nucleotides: TGTGCCATCAGCAACAGGGGACGGGGAGATACGCAGTATTTT.

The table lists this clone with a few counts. The DNA for the CDR3 is TGTGCCAGCAGCTCCCCCCCGGGACAGCGGAACACTGAAGCTTTCTTT. Translation gives CASSSPPGQRNTEAFF. The V and J genes are TRBV7-2 and TRBJ1-1, with 7 bases lining up with TRBD1. CDR1 is SGHTA, CDR2 FQGNSA, per germline. The J segment lost 1 base and the V segment lost 4 bases, leaving 9 bases of the junction unmatched. CDR3 length equals 16 residues.

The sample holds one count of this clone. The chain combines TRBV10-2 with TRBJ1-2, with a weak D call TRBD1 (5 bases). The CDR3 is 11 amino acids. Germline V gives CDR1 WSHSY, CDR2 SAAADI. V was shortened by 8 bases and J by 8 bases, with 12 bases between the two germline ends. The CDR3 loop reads CASFYQGGYTF. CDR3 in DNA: TGCGCCAGCTTCTACCAGGGCGGCTACACCTTC.

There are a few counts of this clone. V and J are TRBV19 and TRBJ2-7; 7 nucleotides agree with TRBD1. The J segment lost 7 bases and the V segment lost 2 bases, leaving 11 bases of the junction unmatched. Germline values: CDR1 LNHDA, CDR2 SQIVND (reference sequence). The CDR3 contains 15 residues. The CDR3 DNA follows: TGTGCCAGTAGTATAAAGGGGGCGTCCCCCTGGGAGCAGTACTTC. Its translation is CASSIKGASPWEQYF.

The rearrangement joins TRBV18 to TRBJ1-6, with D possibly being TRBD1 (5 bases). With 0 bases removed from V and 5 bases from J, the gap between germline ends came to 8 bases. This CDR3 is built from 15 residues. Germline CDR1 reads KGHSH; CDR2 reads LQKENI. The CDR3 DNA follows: TGTGCCAGCTCACCACCCGCAGGGAATAATTCACCCCTCCACTTT. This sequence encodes CASSPPAGNNSPLHF.

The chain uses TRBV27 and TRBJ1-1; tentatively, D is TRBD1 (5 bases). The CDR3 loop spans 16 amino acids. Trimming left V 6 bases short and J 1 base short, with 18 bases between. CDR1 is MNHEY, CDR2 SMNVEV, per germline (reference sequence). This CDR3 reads CASRSALDRPNTEAFF. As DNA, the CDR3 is TGTGCCAGCAGGAGCGCCCTTGACAGACCGAACACTGAAGCTTTCTTT.

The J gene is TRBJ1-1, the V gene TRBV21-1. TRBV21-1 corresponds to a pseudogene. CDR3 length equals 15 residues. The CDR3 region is CASSYPYTGGVEAFF. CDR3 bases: TGTGCCAGCAGCTATCCTTACACGGGGGGCGTTGAAGCTTTCTTT.

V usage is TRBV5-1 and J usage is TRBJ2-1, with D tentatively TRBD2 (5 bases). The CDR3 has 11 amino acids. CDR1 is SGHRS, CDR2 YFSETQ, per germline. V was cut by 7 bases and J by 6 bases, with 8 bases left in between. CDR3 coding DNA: TGCGCCAGCGGAGGCTCCAATGAGCAGTTCTTC. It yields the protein CASGGSNEQFF.

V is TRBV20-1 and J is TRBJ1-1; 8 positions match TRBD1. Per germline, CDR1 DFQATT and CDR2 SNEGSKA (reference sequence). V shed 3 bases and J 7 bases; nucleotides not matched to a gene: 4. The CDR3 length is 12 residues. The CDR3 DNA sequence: TGCAGTGCTAGTCCCGGACAGGGTGAAGCTTTCTTT. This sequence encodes CSASPGQGEAFF.

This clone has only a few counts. The CDR3 sequence is CASSLNRGRNQPQHF. CDR3 coding DNA: TGTGCCAGCAGCTTGAACAGGGGTAGGAATCAGCCCCAGCATTTT. The chain links TRBV5-8 to TRBJ1-5, with 7 bases aligning to TRBD1. The ends lost 1 base at V and 4 bases at J; junction bases unmatched: 5. Germline values: CDR1 SGHTS, CDR2 YDEGEE. The CDR3 has 15 residues.

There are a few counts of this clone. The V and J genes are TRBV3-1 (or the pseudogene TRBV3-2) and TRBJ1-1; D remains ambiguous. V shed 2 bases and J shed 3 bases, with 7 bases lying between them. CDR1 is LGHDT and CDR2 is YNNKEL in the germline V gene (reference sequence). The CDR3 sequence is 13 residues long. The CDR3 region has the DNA TGTGCCAGCAGCCAACTGAGGGACACTGAAGCTTTCTTT. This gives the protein CASSQLRDTEAFF.

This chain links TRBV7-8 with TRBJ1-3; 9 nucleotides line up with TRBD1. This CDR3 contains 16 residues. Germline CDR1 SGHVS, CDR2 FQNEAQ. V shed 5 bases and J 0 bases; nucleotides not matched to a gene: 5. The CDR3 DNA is TGTGCCAGCAGCCCGGACAGGGGCGACTCTGGAAACACCATATATTTT. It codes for CASSPDRGDSGNTIYF.

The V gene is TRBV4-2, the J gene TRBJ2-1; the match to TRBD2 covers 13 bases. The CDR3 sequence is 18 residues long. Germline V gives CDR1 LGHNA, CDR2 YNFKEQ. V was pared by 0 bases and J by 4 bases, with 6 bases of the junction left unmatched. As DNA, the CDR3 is TGTGCCAGCAGCCAAGATCCACTAGCGGGGGGGTTGTACAATGAGCAGTTCTTC. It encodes CASSQDPLAGGLYNEQFF.

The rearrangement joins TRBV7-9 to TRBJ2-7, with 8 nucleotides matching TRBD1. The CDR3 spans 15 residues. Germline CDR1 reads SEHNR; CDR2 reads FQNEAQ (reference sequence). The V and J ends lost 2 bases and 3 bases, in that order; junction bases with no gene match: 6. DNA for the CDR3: TGTGCCAGCAGCTTAAAACAGGGGGACTTCTACGAGCAGTACTTC. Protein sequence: CASSLKQGDFYEQYF.

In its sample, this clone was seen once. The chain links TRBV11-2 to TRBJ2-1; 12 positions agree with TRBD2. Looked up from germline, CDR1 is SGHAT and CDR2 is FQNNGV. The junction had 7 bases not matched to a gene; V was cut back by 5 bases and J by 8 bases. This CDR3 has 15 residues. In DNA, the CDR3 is TGTGCCAGCAGCCGGGGGCGACTAGCGGGGGATGAGCAGTTCTTC. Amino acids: CASSRGRLAGDEQFF. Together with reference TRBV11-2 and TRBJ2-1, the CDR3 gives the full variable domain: EAGVAQSPRYKIIEKRQSVAFWCNPISGHATLYWYQQILGQGPKLLIQFQNNGVVDDSQLPKDRFSAERLKGVDSTLKIQPAKLEDSAVYLCASSRGRLAGDEQFFGPGTRLTVL.

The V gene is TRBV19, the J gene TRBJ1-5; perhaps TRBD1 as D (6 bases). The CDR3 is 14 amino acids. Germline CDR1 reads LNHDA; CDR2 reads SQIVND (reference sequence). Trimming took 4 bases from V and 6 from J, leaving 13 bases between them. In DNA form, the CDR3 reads TGTGCCAGTAGTACAGACAGGTTGGCTCAGCCCCAGCATTTT. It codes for CASSTDRLAQPQHF.

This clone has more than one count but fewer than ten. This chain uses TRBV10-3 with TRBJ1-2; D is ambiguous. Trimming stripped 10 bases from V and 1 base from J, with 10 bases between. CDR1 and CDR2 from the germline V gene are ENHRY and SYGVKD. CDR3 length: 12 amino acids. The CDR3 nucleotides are TGTGCCACCTCCGGCGGTAACTATGGCTACACCTTC. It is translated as CATSGGNYGYTF.

CDR3 loop: CASRSGGVPNTEAFF. The CDR3 DNA reads as TGTGCCAGCCGTTCGGGAGGGGTTCCGAACACTGAAGCTTTCTTT. The V gene is TRBV19, the J gene TRBJ1-1, with D maybe TRBD1 (5 bases). V was shortened by 9 bases and J by 1 base, with 18 bases between the two germline ends. This CDR3 spans 15 amino acids. Germline V gene sequence: CDR1 LNHDA, CDR2 SQIVND (reference sequence).

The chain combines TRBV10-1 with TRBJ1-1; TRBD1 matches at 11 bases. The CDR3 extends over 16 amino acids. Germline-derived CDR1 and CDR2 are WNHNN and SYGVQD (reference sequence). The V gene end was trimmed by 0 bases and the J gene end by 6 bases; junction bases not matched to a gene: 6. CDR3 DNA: TGCGCCAGCAGTGAGTCAGGACAGGGGGCGCCGGCTGAAGCTTTCTTT. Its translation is CASSESGQGAPAEAFF.

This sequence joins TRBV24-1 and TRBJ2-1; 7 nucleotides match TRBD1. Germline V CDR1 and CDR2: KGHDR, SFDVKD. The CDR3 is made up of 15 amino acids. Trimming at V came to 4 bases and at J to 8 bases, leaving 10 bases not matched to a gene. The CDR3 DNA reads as TGTGCCACCAGTGACGCCGCTGAAGGGGGCCATGAGCAGTTCTTC. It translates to CATSDAAEGGHEQFF.

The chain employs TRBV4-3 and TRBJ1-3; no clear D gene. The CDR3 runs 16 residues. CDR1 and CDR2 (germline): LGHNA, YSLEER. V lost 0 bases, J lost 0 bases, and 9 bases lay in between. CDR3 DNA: TGCGCCAGCAGCCAAGATTCGGCAGGCTCTGGAAACACCATATATTTT. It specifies CASSQDSAGSGNTIYF.

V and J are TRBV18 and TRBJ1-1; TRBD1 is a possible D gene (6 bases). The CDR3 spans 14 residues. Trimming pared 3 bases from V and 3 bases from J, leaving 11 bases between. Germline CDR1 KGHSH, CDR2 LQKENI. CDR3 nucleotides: TGTGCCAGCTCACCGGGGGCAGACTACACTGAAGCTTTCTTT. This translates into CASSPGADYTEAFF.

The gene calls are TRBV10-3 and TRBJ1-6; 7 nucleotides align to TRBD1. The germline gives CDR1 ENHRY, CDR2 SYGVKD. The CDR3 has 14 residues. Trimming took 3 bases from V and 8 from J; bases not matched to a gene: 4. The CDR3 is CAISDRTGDSPLHF. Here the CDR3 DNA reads TGTGCCATCAGTGATCGAACAGGGGATTCACCCCTCCACTTT.

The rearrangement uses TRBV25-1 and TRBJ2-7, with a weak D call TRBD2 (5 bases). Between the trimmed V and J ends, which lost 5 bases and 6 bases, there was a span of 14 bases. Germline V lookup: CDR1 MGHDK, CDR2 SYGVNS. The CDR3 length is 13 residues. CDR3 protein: CASSWLAGLEQYF. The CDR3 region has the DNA TGTGCCAGCAGTTGGCTAGCCGGTCTCGAGCAGTACTTC.